This T cell receptor (beta chain) was obtained from a study of T cell responses to AZD1222 COVID-19 vaccine. As regards this clone: Its antigen is as yet unknown.

The table came from immunoSEQ multiplex PCR; TCRdb's copy has only in-frame clones and leaves some out. This table has tens of thousands of clones, 85% appearing once. Study conclusions and caveats: The sample set comprised mostly white British donors with more females, and clonal diversity was possibly underestimated.

V was clipped by 4 bases and J by 6 bases, with 19 bases between them. There are 16 residues in the CDR3. Germline CDR1 LGHNA, CDR2 YSLEER. This receptor was obtained from an adult who received the AZD1222 COVID-19 vaccine. The genes are TRBV4-3 and TRBJ2-1; D might be TRBD1 or TRBD2, each matching 6 bases. The sample here was peripheral blood, taken 28 days after the second AZD1222 dose. The CDR3, as DNA: TGCGCCAGCAGCCCCCGTGAGAGGGGGGCCGGCAATGAGCAGTTCTTC. Protein product: CASSPRERGAGNEQFF.